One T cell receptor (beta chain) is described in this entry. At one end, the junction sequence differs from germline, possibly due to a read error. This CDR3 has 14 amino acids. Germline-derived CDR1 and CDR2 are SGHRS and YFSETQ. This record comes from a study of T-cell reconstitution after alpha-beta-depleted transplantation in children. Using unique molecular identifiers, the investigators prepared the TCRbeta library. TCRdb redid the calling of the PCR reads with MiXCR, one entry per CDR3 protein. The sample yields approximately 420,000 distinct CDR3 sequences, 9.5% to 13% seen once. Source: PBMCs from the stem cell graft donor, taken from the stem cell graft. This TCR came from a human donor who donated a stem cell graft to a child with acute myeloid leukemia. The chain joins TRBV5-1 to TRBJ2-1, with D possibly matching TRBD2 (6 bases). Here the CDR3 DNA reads TGCGCCAGCAGCCTGGGACTTGGGCACAAAGAGCAGTTCTTC. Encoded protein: CASSLGLGHKEQFF.